This T cell receptor (beta chain) was identified during a study of cytomegalovirus exposure and HLA in healthy donors. Whole-study context: Falling in the Caucasian-associated ancestry cluster were 80% to 85% of approximately 400 genotyped donors. The study, taken as a whole, reports: Usually a TCR sequence was rare, but some public TCRs were found in many donors. Another analysis was done later, and it associated fewer than 20,000 TCR beta sequences with HLA alleles at 0.05 false discovery rate.

With 5 bases removed from V and 1 base from J, the gap between germline ends came to 11 bases. The V gene's germline CDR1 is MDHEN and CDR2 SYDVKM. The CDR3 loop spans 14 amino acids. Amplification used 60 Vbeta primers and 13 Jbeta primers. TCRdb's table, derived via immunoSEQ multiplex PCR, lists solely in-frame clones and lacks some. This sample has roughly 86,000 clones; 50% to 75% occur once, and the top ten carry 3.9%. This clone was counted only a few times. Its specificity is not known. The TCR was taken from a man aged 30 to 45 in good health and CMV-seronegative. The J gene is TRBJ1-1, the V gene TRBV28; possible D gene TRBD1, 6 bases. Specimen: PBMCs. The CDR3 nucleotides read TGTGCCAGCAGTACAGGGTGGACGAACACTGAAGCTTTCTTT. Translation: CASSTGWTNTEAFF.